Below are 24 T cell receptor beta chains sequenced from a single sample in a study of beta chain features in type 1 diabetes. What was sequenced were expressed TCRB transcripts, since all of the isolated RNA had been reverse transcribed. Sequencing used immunoSEQ multiplex PCR; TCRdb keeps in-frame clones, though not all of them. There are over 90,000 clones in the sample; around 30% occur only once, and roughly 0.5% lies in the top ten. Findings and caveats of the study: Type 1 diabetes patients had TCRB CDR3s that were shorter (moderately but significantly so) in all four CD4+ subsets.

No antigens are known for them. The sample consisted of central memory CD4+ T cells from blood. Every receptor here comes from a woman younger than 30 with type 1 diabetes.

The rearrangement uses TRBV2 and TRBJ2-3; D may be TRBD2 (6 bases). Trimming took 0 bases from V and 0 from J, leaving 16 bases between them. The CDR3 is 18 amino acids. Germline V gene data show CDR1 as SNHLY and CDR2 as FYNNEI. The chain's CDR3 is CASSEALGGYISTDTQYF. CDR3 nucleotides: TGTGCCAGCAGTGAAGCGCTGGGGGGATACATCAGCACAGATACGCAGTATTTT.

There are a few counts of this clone. This sequence joins TRBV2 and TRBJ1-4; D is perhaps TRBD1 (5 bases). This CDR3 has 13 amino acids. Trimming removed 3 bases from V and 6 bases from J, with 8 bases in between. The germline gives CDR1 SNHLY, CDR2 FYNNEI. CDR3 bases: TGTGCCAGCAGTGATGGGGGGGATGAAAAACTGTTTTTT. Amino acid sequence: CASSDGGDEKLFF.

This chain connects TRBV5-6 to TRBJ2-5; TRBD1 matches 11 bases. The germline V gene encodes CDR1 SGHDT and CDR2 YYEEEE. V dropped 4 bases and J dropped 4; count of bases not matched to a gene: 6. This CDR3 comprises 15 residues. The CDR3 coding sequence is TGTGCCAGCAGCCTAGGGACAGGGGGACGAGAGACCCAGTACTTC. This gives the protein CASSLGTGGRETQYF.

This chain links TRBV7-2 with TRBJ1-2; no definite D call. The V gene lost 1 base and the J gene lost 3 bases, with 6 bases spanning the gap. Germline loops: CDR1 SGHTA, CDR2 FQGNSA. This CDR3 region has 13 residues. CDR3 coding DNA: TGTGCCAGCAGCTTAGGCACGGACTATGGCTACACCTTC. Translated: CASSLGTDYGYTF.

The chain couples TRBV7-9 to TRBJ2-1, with 7 bases lining up with TRBD1. V trimming: 6 bases; J trimming: 3 bases; junction bases outside the gene matches: 8. CDR3 length: 15 residues. Germline loops: CDR1 SEHNR, CDR2 FQNEAQ (reference sequence). CDR3: CASSVPGQNYNEQFF. The DNA for the CDR3 is TGTGCCAGCAGTGTTCCGGGACAGAACTACAATGAGCAGTTCTTC.

This rearrangement joins TRBV6-1 to TRBJ1-1; D is perhaps TRBD1 (6 bases). The V and J ends lost 0 bases and 10 bases respectively, with 9 bases between them. Germline CDR1 and CDR2: MNHNS and SASEGT. This CDR3 has 12 amino acids. The CDR3 sequence is CASSEAWGLAFF. In DNA form, the CDR3 reads TGTGCCAGCAGTGAAGCATGGGGGCTAGCTTTCTTT.

The genes are TRBV19 and TRBJ1-5; tentative D call: TRBD1 (6 bases). Germline CDR1 and CDR2: LNHDA and SQIVND (reference sequence). Trimming cost V 1 base and J 7 bases, with 17 bases left between them. The CDR3 spans 16 residues. CDR3 sequence: CASSIGPERGGQPQHF. In DNA form, the CDR3 reads TGTGCCAGTAGTATAGGTCCGGAGAGGGGGGGGCAGCCCCAGCATTTT.

A few counts support this clone. V gene TRBV2 combines with J gene TRBJ1-2; D unresolved. The CDR3 loop spans 13 amino acids. Per germline, CDR1 SNHLY and CDR2 FYNNEI. V lost 6 bases to trimming and J lost 4 bases, with 12 bases between them. CDR3 residues: CASSTDTRYGYTF. CDR3 sequence (DNA): TGTGCCAGCAGCACTGACACGCGCTATGGCTACACCTTC. The full variable domain, its missing parts supplied by reference TRBV2 and TRBJ1-2, is EPEVTQTPSHQVTQMGQEVILRCVPISNHLYFYWYRQILGQKVEFLVSFYNNEISEKSEIFDDQFSVERPDGSNFTLKIRSTKLEDSAMYFCASSTDTRYGYTFGSGTRLTVV.

This clone occurred a few times. This rearrangement joins TRBV14 to TRBJ2-1, with TRBD2 identical over 14 bases. The V and J ends lost 4 bases and 9 bases, in that order; junction bases with no gene match: 14. This CDR3 has 18 residues. Germline V lookup: CDR1 SGHDN, CDR2 FVKESK. CDR3 nucleotides: TGTGCCAGCAGCCCCTACTCCGGGACTAGCGGGAGAGGTGCTGAGCAGTTCTTC. Translated, it gives CASSPYSGTSGRGAEQFF.

The rearrangement joins TRBV27 to TRBJ2-1, with a possible D match to TRBD2 (5 bases). The V end was cut by 9 bases, the J end by 7 bases, with 7 bases between. The CDR3 has 10 amino acids. Looked up from germline, CDR1 is MNHEY and CDR2 is SMNVEV (reference sequence). For the CDR3, the DNA is TGTGCCAGGAGGGCGAATGAGCAGTTCTTC. This encodes CARRANEQFF.

As regards this clone: The germline gene is not matched at one end of the junction; a read error may be the cause. V and J are TRBV19 and TRBJ1-2; 7 nucleotides line up with TRBD1. Germline V lookup: CDR1 LNHDA, CDR2 SQIVND (reference sequence). The CDR3 runs 14 residues. The CDR3 loop reads CASSIEATVGQSLF. The CDR3 DNA sequence: TGTGCCAGTAGTATAGAAGCTACAGTGGGACAGTCCCTCTTC.

This clone showed up just a few times. As DNA, the CDR3 is TGTGCCAGCAGTCCAGGGAATTTCCAGCCCCAGCATTTT. Translated, it gives CASSPGNFQPQHF. This chain uses TRBV2 with TRBJ1-5; maybe TRBD1 (5 bases). Germline V gene sequence: CDR1 SNHLY, CDR2 FYNNEI. Trimming cost V 5 bases and J 7 bases, with 12 bases left between them. The CDR3 sequence is 13 residues long.

This chain uses TRBV11-3 with TRBJ2-1; 13 bases match TRBD2. With V trimmed by 5 bases and J by 5 bases, 6 bases remained unmatched. Germline-derived CDR1 and CDR2 are SGHNT and YENEEA. The CDR3 is 16 residues long. The CDR3 nucleotides are TGTGCCAGCAGCCCCCCGGGACTAGCGGGAAACAATGAGCAGTTCTTC. Translation gives CASSPPGLAGNNEQFF.

This clone appeared a few times. This chain links TRBV15 with TRBJ2-1; possible D gene TRBD2, 6 bases. Germline V lookup: CDR1 LNHNV, CDR2 YYDKDF (reference sequence). Trimming stripped 1 base from V and 6 bases from J, with 13 bases between. CDR3 size: 15 residues. CDR3 loop: CATSRVGQEGNEQFF. The CDR3 DNA sequence: TGTGCCACCAGCAGAGTGGGCCAGGAGGGCAATGAGCAGTTCTTC.

This clone appeared a few times. The gene calls are TRBV5-6 and TRBJ1-2, with D maybe TRBD1 (6 bases). The V and J ends lost 5 bases and 3 bases respectively, with 11 bases between them. This CDR3 is built from 13 residues. Germline V CDR1 and CDR2: SGHDT, YYEEEE. CDR3 protein: CASRSGADYGYTF. The DNA of the CDR3 is TGTGCCAGCAGATCAGGGGCGGACTATGGCTACACCTTC.

This clone has ten or more counts. The V gene is TRBV9, the J gene TRBJ1-2; TRBD1 aligns across 8 bases. The CDR3 length is 15 residues. Germline CDR1 SGDLS, CDR2 YYNGEE. V lost 1 base, J lost 3 bases, and 5 bases stayed unmatched. The CDR3 here is CASSVSAQGDYGYTF. For the CDR3, the DNA is TGTGCCAGCAGCGTAAGCGCACAGGGGGACTATGGCTACACCTTC.

The V gene is TRBV28, the J gene TRBJ1-2, with D unclear. Trimming shortened V by 7 bases and J by 4 bases, and 16 bases separated the two germline ends. There are 14 residues in the CDR3. Germline CDR1 reads MDHEN; CDR2 reads SYDVKM. CDR3 coding DNA: TGTGCCAGCACCGACGGGGTTTTGAGCTATGGCTACACCTTC. It translates to CASTDGVLSYGYTF.

This chain connects TRBV4-3 to TRBJ2-1, with 8 bases aligning to TRBD2. J was trimmed by 2 bases and V by 0 bases; bases with no gene match: 3. The CDR3 covers 16 residues. Germline V gene data show CDR1 as LGHNA and CDR2 as YSLEER. DNA for the CDR3: TGCGCCAGCAGCCAAGATCGGGGGGGGGCCTACAATGAGCAGTTCTTC. It specifies CASSQDRGGAYNEQFF.

The chain links TRBV18 to TRBJ2-7; 7 positions match TRBD1. Unmatched junction bases numbered 16, after V lost 5 bases and J lost 9 bases. CDR1 is KGHSH, CDR2 LQKENI, per germline. The length of the CDR3 is 15 residues. CDR3 sequence reads: CASSIEPGQLFGQYF. The CDR3 coding sequence is TGTGCCAGCTCAATAGAACCGGGACAGCTTTTCGGGCAGTACTTC.

V and J are TRBV11-3 and TRBJ1-1, with no clear D. CDR1 and CDR2 (germline): SGHNT, YENEEA. Trimming took off 4 bases at V and 8 bases at J, with 26 bases between the two ends. The CDR3 totals 17 residues. CDR3 loop: CASSSSFRERIRPEAFF. DNA of the CDR3: TGTGCCAGCAGCTCAAGTTTTCGAGAGCGAATAAGACCCGAAGCTTTCTTT.

This clone was found a few times. V gene TRBV11-2 combines with J gene TRBJ2-3; maybe TRBD1 (5 bases). The ends were cut back, 0 bases at V and 1 base at J, with 11 bases in the middle. This CDR3 spans 16 amino acids. Germline lookup yields CDR1 SGHAT and CDR2 FQNNGV. The CDR3 nucleotides read TGTGCCAGCAGCTTAGATCACAGGTGGGGCACAGATACGCAGTATTTT. It yields the protein CASSLDHRWGTDTQYF.

This clone was seen a handful of times. The gene calls are TRBV7-2 and TRBJ2-3; 9 nucleotides match TRBD2. CDR1 is SGHTA, CDR2 FQGNSA, per germline. The trim removed 2 bases at V and 3 bases at J, leaving 12 bases unmatched. The CDR3 contains 18 residues. The CDR3 protein is CASSLNAASGTTTDTQYF. The DNA for the CDR3 is TGTGCCAGCAGCTTAAATGCGGCTAGCGGGACCACTACAGATACGCAGTATTTT.

This clone has ten or more counts. This chain joins TRBV4-2 and TRBJ2-7; 10 bases are shared with TRBD1. This CDR3 is built from 15 residues. With V trimmed by 4 bases and J by 2 bases, 5 bases remained unmatched. Germline loops: CDR1 LGHNA, CDR2 YNFKEQ. The CDR3 here is CASSRTGGTTYEQYF. For the CDR3, the DNA is TGTGCCAGCAGCCGGACAGGGGGGACTACCTACGAGCAGTACTTC.

This clone showed up just a few times. V usage is TRBV6-1 and J usage is TRBJ2-4; TRBD2 might be the D (7 bases). Trimming pared 0 bases from V and 3 bases from J, leaving 15 bases between. Germline assignment: CDR1 MNHNS and CDR2 SASEGT. The CDR3 covers 17 residues. The CDR3 coding sequence is TGTGCCAGCAGTGAAGCAGGGCGGGGGCGCGGCAAAAACATTCAGTACTTC. It yields the protein CASSEAGRGRGKNIQYF.